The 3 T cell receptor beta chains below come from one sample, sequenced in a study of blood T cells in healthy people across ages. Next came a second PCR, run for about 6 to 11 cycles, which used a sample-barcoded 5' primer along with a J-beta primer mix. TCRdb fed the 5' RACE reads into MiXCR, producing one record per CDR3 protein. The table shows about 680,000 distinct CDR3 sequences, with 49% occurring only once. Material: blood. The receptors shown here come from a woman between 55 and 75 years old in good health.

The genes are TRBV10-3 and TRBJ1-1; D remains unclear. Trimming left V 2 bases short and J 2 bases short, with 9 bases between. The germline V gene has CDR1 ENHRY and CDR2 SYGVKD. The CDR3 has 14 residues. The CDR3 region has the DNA TGTGCCATCAGTGAGCGAGATAAAAACACTGAAGCTTTCTTT. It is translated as CAISERDKNTEAFF.

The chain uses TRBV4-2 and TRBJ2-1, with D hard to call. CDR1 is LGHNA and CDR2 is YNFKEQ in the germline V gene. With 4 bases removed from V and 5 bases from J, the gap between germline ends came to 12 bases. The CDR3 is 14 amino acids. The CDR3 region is CASSLSSTDNEQFF. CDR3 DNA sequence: TGTGCCAGCAGCCTGAGTTCTACCGACAATGAGCAGTTCTTC.

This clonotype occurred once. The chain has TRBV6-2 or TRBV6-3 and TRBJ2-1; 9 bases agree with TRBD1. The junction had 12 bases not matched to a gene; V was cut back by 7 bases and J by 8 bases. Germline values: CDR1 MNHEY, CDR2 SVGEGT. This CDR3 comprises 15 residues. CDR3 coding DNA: TGTGCCAGCACCACCCCGGGACAGGGTGGGGATGAGCAGTTCTTC. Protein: CASTTPGQGGDEQFF.